The rows below give T cell receptor beta chains drawn from one sample of a study of beta chain features in type 1 diabetes. Sequenced by immunoSEQ multiplex PCR; TCRdb stores in-frame clones only, minus some. There are about 260,000 clones in the sample; roughly 21% occur only once, and around 0.028% lies in the top ten. Sequencing used naive CD4+ T cells from blood. The receptors were gathered from a woman in her thirties or forties with type 1 diabetes. The CDR3 runs from the conserved cysteine through the conserved F or W. D genes are given only for firm matches. For some rows the clone size is stated as once, few or many, or as a class when expanded; others skip it.

abundance	v_gene	d_gene	j_gene	CDR3aa	CDR3nt
NA	TRBV29-1	TRBD2	TRBJ2-3	CSVGGSSGRSTDTQYF	TGCAGCGTTGGTGGGTCTAGCGGGCGTAGCACAGATACGCAGTATTTT
NA	TRBV9	TRBD2	TRBJ2-3	CASSVRASGLLVTQYF	TGTGCCAGCAGCGTACGGGCTAGCGGATTATTAGTTACGCAGTATTTT
NA	TRBV13	NA	TRBJ2-1	CASSFPLPRNEQFF	TGTGCCAGCAGCTTCCCGCTGCCGCGCAATGAGCAGTTCTTC
few	TRBV28	TRBD1	TRBJ1-1	CASGLGQRDTEAFF	TGTGCCAGCGGACTGGGACAGCGGGACACTGAAGCTTTCTTT
NA	TRBV28	NA	TRBJ2-1	CASSLGPGTSSSYNEQFF	TGTGCCAGCAGTTTGGGTCCCGGGACTTCAAGCTCCTACAATGAGCAGTTCTTC
few	TRBV4-1	TRBD1	TRBJ1-5	CASSPGDRASNQPQHF	TGCGCCAGCAGCCCAGGGGACAGAGCGAGCAATCAGCCCCAGCATTTT
few	TRBV5-1	NA	TRBJ1-1	CASSYDGWSTEAFF	TGCGCCAGCAGTTACGACGGCTGGAGCACTGAAGCTTTCTTT
few	TRBV7-9	TRBD1	TRBJ2-7	CASSSRGGPRSYEQYF	TGTGCCAGCAGCTCTCGAGGGGGCCCTCGGTCCTACGAGCAGTACTTC
few	TRBV27	NA	TRBJ1-5	CASSIQEGQPQHF	TGTGCCAGCAGCATACAGGAGGGTCAGCCCCAGCATTTT
few	TRBV28	NA	TRBJ2-7	CASGPPGGSYEQYF	TGTGCCAGCGGTCCGCCCGGCGGCTCCTACGAGCAGTACTTC
NA	TRBV5-1	NA	TRBJ2-7	CASSFDGSPSYEQYF	TGCGCCAGCAGCTTCGACGGGAGCCCCTCCTACGAGCAGTACTTC
NA	TRBV6-6	TRBD1	TRBJ2-7	CASSPDRATEQYF	TGTGCCAGCAGTCCGGACAGGGCAACCGAGCAGTACTTC
few	TRBV2	TRBD2	TRBJ2-1	CASSEGPAGEGDEQFF	TGTGCCAGCAGTGAAGGGCCAGCGGGAGAGGGGGATGAGCAGTTCTTC
NA	TRBV5-6	TRBD1	TRBJ1-2	CASSLPTGIEDGYTF	TGTGCCAGCAGCCTGCCGACAGGGATCGAGGATGGCTACACCTTC
NA	TRBV5-4	TRBD2	TRBJ2-2	CASSLERGVPGELFF	TGTGCCAGCAGCTTGGAGCGGGGGGTACCCGGGGAGCTGTTTTTT
NA	TRBV28	NA	TRBJ1-1	CASSLSPYSEGAFF	TGTGCCAGCAGTTTGTCGCCCTACAGTGAAGGAGCTTTCTTT
NA	TRBV29-1	TRBD2	TRBJ2-7	CSVVRLAGGSYEQYF	TGCAGCGTCGTCCGCCTAGCGGGAGGTTCCTACGAGCAGTACTTC
few	TRBV27	NA	TRBJ2-1	CASTSMTGSYNEQFF	TGTGCCAGCACCTCCATGACAGGCTCCTACAATGAGCAGTTCTTC
few	TRBV6-1	TRBD1	TRBJ2-1	CASSETGTGISNDEQFF	TGTGCCAGCAGTGAGACCGGGACAGGGATCAGTAACGATGAGCAGTTCTTC
NA	TRBV5-1	NA	TRBJ2-7	CASSIQGPSYEQYF	TGCGCCAGCAGCATACAGGGCCCCTCCTACGAGCAGTACTTC
few	TRBV5-6	TRBD1	TRBJ2-7	CASSLGDRGLLEQYF	TGTGCCAGCAGCTTGGGGGACAGGGGTCTCTTGGAGCAGTACTTC
few	TRBV28	NA	TRBJ2-2	CASSSAGADTGELFF	TGTGCCAGCAGTTCGGCAGGGGCGGACACCGGGGAGCTGTTTTTT
NA	TRBV4-1	NA	TRBJ1-1	CASSQGRDRNTEAFF	TGCGCCAGCAGCCAGGGGAGGGACCGGAACACTGAAGCTTTCTTT
few	TRBV6-6	NA	TRBJ2-7	CASKSNQAEQYF	TGTGCCAGCAAAAGTAACCAAGCGGAGCAGTACTTC
NA	TRBV19	NA	TRBJ2-7	CASTPTPGGKQYF	TGTGCCAGTACCCCGACCCCAGGGGGGAAGCAGTACTTC
few	TRBV9	NA	TRBJ1-1	CASSPGQLNTEAFF	TGTGCCAGCAGCCCGGGACAATTGAACACTGAAGCTTTCTTT
NA	TRBV13	TRBD1	TRBJ2-5	CASSLRVQGATETQYF	TGTGCCAGCAGCTTAAGGGTCCAGGGGGCTACAGAGACCCAGTACTTC
NA	TRBV5-1	NA	TRBJ2-3	CASSLTSLDTQYF	TGCGCCAGCAGCTTAACTAGCTTGGATACGCAGTATTTT
NA	TRBV29-1	NA	TRBJ2-5	CSVEVSTGEAETQYF	TGCAGCGTTGAAGTCTCTACAGGGGAGGCGGAGACCCAGTACTTC
NA	TRBV29-1	TRBD2	TRBJ2-5	CSVEDSSGARETQYF	TGCAGCGTTGAAGATTCTAGCGGGGCTCGGGAGACCCAGTACTTC
NA	TRBV15	NA	TRBJ2-1	CATSRDLSGSGEQFF	TGTGCCACCAGCAGAGATCTTTCAGGGTCCGGTGAGCAGTTCTTC
NA	TRBV5-4	TRBD1	TRBJ2-5	CASSLQGAGETQYF	TGTGCCAGCAGCTTACAGGGGGCGGGAGAGACCCAGTACTTC
few	TRBV9	TRBD2	TRBJ2-6	CASGRGDSGANVLTF	TGTGCCAGCGGGCGGGGGGACTCTGGGGCCAACGTCCTGACTTTC
NA	TRBV9	NA	TRBJ2-1	CASSVDFGTLGNEQFF	TGTGCCAGCAGCGTAGATTTTGGGACTCTGGGGAATGAGCAGTTCTTC
few	TRBV4-2	NA	TRBJ2-5	CASSRRGETQYF	TGTGCCAGCAGCCGCCGGGGGGAGACCCAGTACTTC
NA	TRBV9	NA	TRBJ1-5	CASSGGGYQPQHF	TGTGCCAGCAGCGGAGGGGGATATCAGCCCCAGCATTTT
few	TRBV7-9	NA	TRBJ1-1	CASSFGADTEAFF	TGTGCCAGCAGCTTCGGAGCGGACACTGAAGCTTTCTTT
few	TRBV11-2	NA	TRBJ2-3	CASSFLTSTDTQYF	TGTGCCAGCAGCTTCTTGACTAGCACAGATACGCAGTATTTT
few	TRBV29-1	TRBD1	TRBJ2-2	CSVDGGQYTGELFF	TGCAGCGTTGATGGGGGACAGTACACCGGGGAGCTGTTTTTT
NA	TRBV6-1	TRBD2	TRBJ2-7	CASAFGGSGPGEQYF	TGTGCCAGCGCCTTTGGTGGTAGCGGGCCTGGAGAGCAGTACTTC
few	TRBV25-1	NA	TRBJ2-6	CASTTGRLASGANVLTF	TGTGCCAGCACCACCGGCAGACTCGCCTCTGGGGCCAACGTCCTGACTTTC
few	TRBV5-4	TRBD2	TRBJ2-3	CASSLAGRLAGGTDTQYF	TGTGCCAGCAGCTTGGCCGGTCGACTAGCGGGGGGCACAGATACGCAGTATTTT
NA	TRBV11-2	TRBD2	TRBJ2-5	CASSSSGGTEETQYF	TGTGCCAGCAGCTCCAGCGGGGGCACAGAAGAGACCCAGTACTTC
NA	TRBV9	TRBD2	TRBJ2-1	CASSVLAGGGYNEQFF	TGTGCCAGCAGCGTATTAGCGGGAGGGGGATACAATGAGCAGTTCTTC
NA	TRBV5-1	NA	TRBJ2-6	CASSLQGGSGANVLTF	TGCGCCAGCAGCTTGCAGGGAGGCTCTGGGGCCAACGTCCTGACTTTC
NA	TRBV7-9	NA	TRBJ2-5	CASSLRRDGQETQYF	TGTGCCAGCAGCTTACGACGGGATGGACAAGAGACCCAGTACTTC